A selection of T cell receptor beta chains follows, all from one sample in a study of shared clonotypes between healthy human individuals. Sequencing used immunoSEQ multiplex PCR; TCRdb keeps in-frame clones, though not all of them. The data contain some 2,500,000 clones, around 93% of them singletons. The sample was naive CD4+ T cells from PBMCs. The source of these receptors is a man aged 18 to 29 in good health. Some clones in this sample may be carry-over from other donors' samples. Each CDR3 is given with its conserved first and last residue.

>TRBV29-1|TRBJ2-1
CSVEYQVAKKRNEQFF
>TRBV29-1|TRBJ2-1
CSSGTGGYNEQFF
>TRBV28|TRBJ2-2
CATGTGNTGELFF
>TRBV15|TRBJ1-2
CATSSDLVRLPYGYTF
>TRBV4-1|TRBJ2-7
CASSHPASSYEQYF
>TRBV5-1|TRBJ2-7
CASSRDTTYEQYF
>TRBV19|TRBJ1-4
CASSPSGPRNEKLFF
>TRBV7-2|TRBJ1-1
CASSFGRGEEAFF
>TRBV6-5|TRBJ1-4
CASSLGSANEKLFF
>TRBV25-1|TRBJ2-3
CASSEFVTGRTDTQYF
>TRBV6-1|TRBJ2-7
CASSEGFSWTYEQYF
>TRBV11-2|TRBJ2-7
CASSPGQPPGEQYF
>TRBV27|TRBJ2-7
CASSDGDGLSYEQYF
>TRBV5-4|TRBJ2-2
CASSRGIGTSGTGELFF
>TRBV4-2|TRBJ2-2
CASNETDRAHTGELFF
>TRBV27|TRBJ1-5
CASKDVQGSNQPQHF
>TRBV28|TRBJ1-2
CASSPIRRGYGYTF
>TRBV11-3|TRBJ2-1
CASAQGAGGNNEQFF
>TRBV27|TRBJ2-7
CASSLFPGTPGSSYEQYF
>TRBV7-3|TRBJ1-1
CASSLKRNTEAFF
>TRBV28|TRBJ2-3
CASSLPGLATDTQYF
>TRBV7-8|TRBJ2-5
CASSLDPVQETQYF
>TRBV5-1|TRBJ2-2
CASSPPGTGNTGELFF
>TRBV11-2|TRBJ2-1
CASSLVGLAGGAYNEQFF
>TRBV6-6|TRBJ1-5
CASSRTGEDQPQHF
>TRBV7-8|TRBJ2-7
CASSRDRGGIAYEQYF
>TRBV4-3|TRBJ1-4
CASSQQSGTGFGKLFF
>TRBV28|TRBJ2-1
CASSFTSGYNEQFF
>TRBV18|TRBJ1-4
CASSPRQLITNEKLFF
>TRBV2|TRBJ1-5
CASSDRQGYQPQHF
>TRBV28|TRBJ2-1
CASSPAGLAGIYNEQFF
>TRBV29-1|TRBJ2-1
CSVRGRWGNEQFF
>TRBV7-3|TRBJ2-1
CASSPGQGRGSLNNEQFF
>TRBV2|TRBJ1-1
CASRRSTLEAFF
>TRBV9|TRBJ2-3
CASSVLVGSDTQYF
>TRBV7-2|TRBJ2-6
CASSPGHSSGANVLTF
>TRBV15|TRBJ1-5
CATSRVWYSNQPQHF
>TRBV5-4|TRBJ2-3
CASSNSGLASDTQYF
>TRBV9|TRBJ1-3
CASSDLKGSGNTIYF
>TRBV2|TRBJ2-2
CASIGVQGSAGELFF
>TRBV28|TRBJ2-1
CASRANEQFF
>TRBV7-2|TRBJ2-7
CASSPGTGFTYEQYF
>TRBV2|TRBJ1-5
CASSDSNAGQPQHF